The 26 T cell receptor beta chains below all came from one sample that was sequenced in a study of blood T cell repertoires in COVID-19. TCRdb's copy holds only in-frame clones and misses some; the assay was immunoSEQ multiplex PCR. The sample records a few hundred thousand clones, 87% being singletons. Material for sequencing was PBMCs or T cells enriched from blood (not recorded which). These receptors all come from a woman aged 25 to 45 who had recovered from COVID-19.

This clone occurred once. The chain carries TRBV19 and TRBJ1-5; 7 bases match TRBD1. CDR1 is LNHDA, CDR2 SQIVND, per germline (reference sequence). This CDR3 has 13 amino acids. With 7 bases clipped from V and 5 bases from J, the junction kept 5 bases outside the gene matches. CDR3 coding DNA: TGTGCCAGTACCTTCGACAGGGATCAGCCCCAGCATTTT. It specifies CASTFDRDQPQHF.

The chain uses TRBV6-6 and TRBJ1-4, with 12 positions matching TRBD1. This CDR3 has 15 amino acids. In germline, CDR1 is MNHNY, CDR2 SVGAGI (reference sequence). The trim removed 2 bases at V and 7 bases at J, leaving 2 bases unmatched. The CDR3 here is CASSYAGQGAEKLFF. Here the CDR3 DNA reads TGTGCCAGCAGTTACGCGGGACAGGGGGCTGAAAAACTGTTTTTT.

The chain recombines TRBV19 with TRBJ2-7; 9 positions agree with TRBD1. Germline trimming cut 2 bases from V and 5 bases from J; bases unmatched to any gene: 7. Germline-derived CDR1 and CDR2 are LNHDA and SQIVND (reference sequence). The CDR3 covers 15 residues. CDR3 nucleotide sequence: TGTGCCAGTAGTATATCGGGGACAGGGATGAACGAGCAGTACTTC. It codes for CASSISGTGMNEQYF.

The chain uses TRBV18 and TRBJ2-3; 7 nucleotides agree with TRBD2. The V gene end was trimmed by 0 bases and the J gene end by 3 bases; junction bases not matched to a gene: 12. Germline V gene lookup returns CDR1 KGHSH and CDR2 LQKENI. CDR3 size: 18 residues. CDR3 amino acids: CASSPPVGTNLQTDTQYF. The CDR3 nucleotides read TGTGCCAGCTCACCACCGGTGGGGACTAACTTACAGACAGATACGCAGTATTTT.

For the CDR3, the DNA is TGTGCCAGCAGCTGCCGATGTCGCGGTTATCAGCCCCAGCATTTT. Translating gives CASSCRCRGYQPQHF. This chain links TRBV5-4 with TRBJ1-5, with D uncertain. Germline V lookup: CDR1 SGHNT, CDR2 YYREEE (reference sequence). This CDR3 is built from 15 residues. Trimming removed 3 bases at V and 5 bases at J, with 15 bases between.

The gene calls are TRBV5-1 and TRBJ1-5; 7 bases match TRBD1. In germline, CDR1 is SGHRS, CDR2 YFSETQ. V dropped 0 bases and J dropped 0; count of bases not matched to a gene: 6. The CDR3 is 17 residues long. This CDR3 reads CASSLADDRASNQPQHF. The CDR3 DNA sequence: TGCGCCAGCAGCTTGGCCGATGACAGGGCTAGCAATCAGCCCCAGCATTTT.

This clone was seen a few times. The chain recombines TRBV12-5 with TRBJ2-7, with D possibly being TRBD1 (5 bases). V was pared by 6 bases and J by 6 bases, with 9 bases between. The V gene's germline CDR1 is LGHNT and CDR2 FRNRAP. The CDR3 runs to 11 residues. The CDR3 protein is CASGTASEQYF. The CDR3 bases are TGTGCTAGTGGGACAGCCTCCGAGCAGTACTTC.

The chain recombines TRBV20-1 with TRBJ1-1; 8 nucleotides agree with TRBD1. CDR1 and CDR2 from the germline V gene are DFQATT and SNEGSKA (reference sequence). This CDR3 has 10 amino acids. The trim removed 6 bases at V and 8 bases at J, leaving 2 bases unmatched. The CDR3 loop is CSADRGEAFF. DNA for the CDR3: TGCAGTGCCGACAGGGGAGAAGCTTTCTTT.

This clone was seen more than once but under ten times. CDR3 residues: CASSQEIGISGNTIYF. The CDR3, as DNA: TGCGCCAGCAGCCAAGAGATCGGGATCTCTGGAAACACCATATATTTT. The chain recombines TRBV4-1 with TRBJ1-3; no reliable D call. Trimming pared 0 bases from V and 0 bases from J, leaving 9 bases between. In germline, CDR1 is MGHRA, CDR2 YSYEKL. This CDR3 contains 16 residues.

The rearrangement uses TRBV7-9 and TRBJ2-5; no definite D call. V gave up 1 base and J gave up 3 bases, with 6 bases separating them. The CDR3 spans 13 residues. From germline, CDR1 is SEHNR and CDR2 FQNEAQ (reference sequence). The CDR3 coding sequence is TGTGCCAGCAGCTTAGGGGCCAAAGAGACCCAGTACTTC. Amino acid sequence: CASSLGAKETQYF.

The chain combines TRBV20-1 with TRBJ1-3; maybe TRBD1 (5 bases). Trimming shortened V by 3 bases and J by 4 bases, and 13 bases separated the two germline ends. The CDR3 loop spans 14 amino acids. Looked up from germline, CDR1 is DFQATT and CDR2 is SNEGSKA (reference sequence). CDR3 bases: TGCAGTGCTAGTCAGGGTGCCGGAGGAAACACCATATATTTT. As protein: CSASQGAGGNTIYF.

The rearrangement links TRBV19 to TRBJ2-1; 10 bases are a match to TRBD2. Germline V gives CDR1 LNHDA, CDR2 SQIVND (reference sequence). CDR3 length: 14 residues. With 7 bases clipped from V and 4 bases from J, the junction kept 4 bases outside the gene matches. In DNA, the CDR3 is TGTGCCAGTACCGCAGCGGGGGGGTACAATGAGCAGTTCTTC. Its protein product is CASTAAGGYNEQFF. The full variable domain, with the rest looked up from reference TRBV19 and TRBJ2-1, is DGGITQSPKYLFRKEGQNVTLSCEQNLNHDAMYWYRQDPGQGLRLIYYSQIVNDFQKGDIAEGYSVSREKKESFPLTVTSAQKNPTAFYLCASTAAGGYNEQFFGPGTRLTVL.

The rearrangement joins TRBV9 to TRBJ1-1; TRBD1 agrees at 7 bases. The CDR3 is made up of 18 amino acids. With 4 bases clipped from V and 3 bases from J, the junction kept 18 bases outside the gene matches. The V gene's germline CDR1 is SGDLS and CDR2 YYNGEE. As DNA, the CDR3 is TGTGCCAGCAGCCTAGGGACAGAAGGCGGTCGAGAACACACTGAAGCTTTCTTT. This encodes CASSLGTEGGREHTEAFF. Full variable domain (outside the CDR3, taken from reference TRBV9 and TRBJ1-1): DSGVTQTPKHLITATGQRVTLRCSPRSGDLSVYWYQQSLDQGLQFLIQYYNGEERAKGNILERFSAQQFPDLHSELNLSSLELGDSALYFCASSLGTEGGREHTEAFFGQGTRLTVV.

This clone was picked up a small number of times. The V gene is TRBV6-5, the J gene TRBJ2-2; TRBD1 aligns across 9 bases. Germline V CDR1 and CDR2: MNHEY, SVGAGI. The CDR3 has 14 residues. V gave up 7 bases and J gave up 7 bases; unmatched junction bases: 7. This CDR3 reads CASIMGQGDGELFF. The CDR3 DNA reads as TGTGCCAGCATTATGGGACAGGGCGACGGGGAGCTGTTTTTT.

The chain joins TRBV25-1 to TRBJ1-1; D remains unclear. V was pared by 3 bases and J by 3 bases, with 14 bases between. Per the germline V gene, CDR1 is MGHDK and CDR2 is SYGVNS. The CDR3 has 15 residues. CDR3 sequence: CASSDPSTTYTEAFF. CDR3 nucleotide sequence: TGTGCCAGCAGTGACCCATCGACAACCTACACTGAAGCTTTCTTT.

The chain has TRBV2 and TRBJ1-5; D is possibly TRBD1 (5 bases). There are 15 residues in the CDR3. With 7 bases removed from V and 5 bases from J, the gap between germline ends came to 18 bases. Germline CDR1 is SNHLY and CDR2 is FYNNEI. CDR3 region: CASMRTSLADQPQHF. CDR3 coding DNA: TGTGCCAGCATGCGGACAAGCCTGGCTGATCAGCCCCAGCATTTT.

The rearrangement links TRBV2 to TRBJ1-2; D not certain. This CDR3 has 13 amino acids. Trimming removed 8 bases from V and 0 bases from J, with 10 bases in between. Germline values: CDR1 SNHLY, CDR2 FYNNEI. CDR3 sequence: CASLQQPNYGYTF. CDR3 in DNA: TGTGCCAGCCTACAGCAACCTAACTATGGCTACACCTTC. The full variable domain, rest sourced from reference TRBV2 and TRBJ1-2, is EPEVTQTPSHQVTQMGQEVILRCVPISNHLYFYWYRQILGQKVEFLVSFYNNEISEKSEIFDDQFSVERPDGSNFTLKIRSTKLEDSAMYFCASLQQPNYGYTFGSGTRLTVV.

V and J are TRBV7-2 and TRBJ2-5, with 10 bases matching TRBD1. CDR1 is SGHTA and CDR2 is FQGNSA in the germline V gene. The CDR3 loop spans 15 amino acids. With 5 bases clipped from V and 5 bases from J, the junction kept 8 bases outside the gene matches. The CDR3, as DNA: TGTGCCAGCAGCAGAGGACAGGGGGTTATTGAGACCCAGTACTTC. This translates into CASSRGQGVIETQYF.

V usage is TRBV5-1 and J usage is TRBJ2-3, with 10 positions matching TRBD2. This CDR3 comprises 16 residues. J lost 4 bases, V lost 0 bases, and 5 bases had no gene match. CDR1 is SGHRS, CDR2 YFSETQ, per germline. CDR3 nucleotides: TGCGCCAGCAGCTTGGGAGCGGGGGGGCAATCAGATACGCAGTATTTT. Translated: CASSLGAGGQSDTQYF.

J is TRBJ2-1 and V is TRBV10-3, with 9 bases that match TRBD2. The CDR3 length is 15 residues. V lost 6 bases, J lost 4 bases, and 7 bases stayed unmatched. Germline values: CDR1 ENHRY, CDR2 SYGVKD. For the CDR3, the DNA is TGTGCCATCAGCCTCCAGCGGGGGGTGTACAATGAGCAGTTCTTC. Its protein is CAISLQRGVYNEQFF.

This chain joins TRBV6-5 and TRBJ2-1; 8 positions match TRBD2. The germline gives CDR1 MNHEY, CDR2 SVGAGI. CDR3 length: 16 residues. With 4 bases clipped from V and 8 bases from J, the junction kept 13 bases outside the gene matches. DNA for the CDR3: TGTGCCAGCAGTTCGATGACTAGCGTACAGAGTGATGAGCAGTTCTTC. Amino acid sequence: CASSSMTSVQSDEQFF.

This CDR3 reads CASSEATQYGYTF. CDR3 coding DNA: TGTGCCAGCAGCGAAGCAACCCAATATGGCTACACCTTC. The chain combines TRBV7-9 with TRBJ1-2; D is unresolved. Trimming pared 5 bases from V and 5 bases from J, leaving 12 bases between. The CDR3 is 13 amino acids. CDR1 SEHNR and CDR2 FQNEAQ come from the germline V gene (reference sequence).

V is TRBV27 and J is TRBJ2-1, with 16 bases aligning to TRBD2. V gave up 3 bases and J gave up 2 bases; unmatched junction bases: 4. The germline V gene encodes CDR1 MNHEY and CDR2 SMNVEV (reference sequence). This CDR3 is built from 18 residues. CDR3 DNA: TGTGCCAGCAGTTTGGGACTAGCGGGAGGGGTCCCCTACAATGAGCAGTTCTTC. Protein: CASSLGLAGGVPYNEQFF.

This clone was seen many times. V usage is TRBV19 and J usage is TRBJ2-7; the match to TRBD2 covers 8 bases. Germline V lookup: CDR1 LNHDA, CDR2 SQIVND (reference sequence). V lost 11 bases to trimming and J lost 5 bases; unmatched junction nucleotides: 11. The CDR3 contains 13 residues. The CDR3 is CAAGVAGINEQYF. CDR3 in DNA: TGTGCCGCCGGAGTAGCGGGGATTAACGAGCAGTACTTC.

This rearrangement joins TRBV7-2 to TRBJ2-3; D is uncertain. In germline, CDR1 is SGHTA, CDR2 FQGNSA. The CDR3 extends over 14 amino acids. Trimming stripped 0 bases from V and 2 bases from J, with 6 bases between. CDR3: CASSLAIYTDTQYF. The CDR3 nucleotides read TGTGCCAGCAGCTTAGCTATCTACACAGATACGCAGTATTTT.

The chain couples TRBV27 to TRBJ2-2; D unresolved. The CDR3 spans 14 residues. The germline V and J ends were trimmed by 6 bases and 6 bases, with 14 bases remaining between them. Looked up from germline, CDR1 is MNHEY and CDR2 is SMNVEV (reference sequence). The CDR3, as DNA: TGTGCCAGCAGCTATCTCACAGCCGCCGGGGAGCTGTTTTTT. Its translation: CASSYLTAAGELFF.